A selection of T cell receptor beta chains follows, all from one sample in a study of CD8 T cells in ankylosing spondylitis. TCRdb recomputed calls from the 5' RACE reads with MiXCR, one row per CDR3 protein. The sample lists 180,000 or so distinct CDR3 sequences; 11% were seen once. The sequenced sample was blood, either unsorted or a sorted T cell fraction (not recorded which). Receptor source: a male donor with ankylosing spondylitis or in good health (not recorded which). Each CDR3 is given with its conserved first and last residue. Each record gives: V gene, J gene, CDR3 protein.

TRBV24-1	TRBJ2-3	CATSRDSTDTQYF
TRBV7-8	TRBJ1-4	CASSSWGTNEKLFF
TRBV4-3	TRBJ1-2	CASSQDFGLYDGYTF
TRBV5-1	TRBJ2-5	CASSFRGGQETQYF
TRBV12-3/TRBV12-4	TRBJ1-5	CASSSGPKSQPQHF
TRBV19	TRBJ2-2	CASLGRGRTGELFF
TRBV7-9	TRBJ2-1	CASSVTSGNTYNEQFF
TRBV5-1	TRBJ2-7	CASSLTSQGEQYF
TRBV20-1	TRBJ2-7	CSAADPGAYEQYF
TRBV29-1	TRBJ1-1	CSANGQGDTEAFF
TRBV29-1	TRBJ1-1	CSVVVAAGGTEAFF
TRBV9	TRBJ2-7	CASSVEGSSYEQYF
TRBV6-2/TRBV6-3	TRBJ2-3	CASSARGPWDTQYF
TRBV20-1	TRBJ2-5	CSARDLRGQETQYF
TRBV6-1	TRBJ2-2	CASTRQGDPGELFF
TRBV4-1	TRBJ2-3	CASSQEGTGFTDTQYF
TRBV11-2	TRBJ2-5	CTSSLDPGPRKTQYF
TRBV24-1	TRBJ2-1	CATSDPAAGGEQFF
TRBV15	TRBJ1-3	CATSRVAGAAGNTIYF
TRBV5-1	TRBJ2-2	CASTPTTGGSGELFF
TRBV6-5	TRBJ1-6	CASSYSRRGGGGRDSPLHF
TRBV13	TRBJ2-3	CAARASSADTQYF
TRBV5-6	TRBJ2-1	CASTLPGEGNEQFF
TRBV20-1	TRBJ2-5	CSATPVGLAEQETQYF
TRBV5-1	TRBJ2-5	CASSLEGPSTQYF
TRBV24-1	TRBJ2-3	CATSDPTVTSTDTQYF
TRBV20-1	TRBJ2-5	CSARGLGGSTRETQYF
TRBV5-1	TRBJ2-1	CASSLDFNEQFF
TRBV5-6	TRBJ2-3	CASSFPRGLGDTQYF
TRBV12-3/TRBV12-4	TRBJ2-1	CASSLGGGLAGDNEQFF
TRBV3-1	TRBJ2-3	CASSQEDGGGGDTQYF
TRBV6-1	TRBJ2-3	CASSPRTRDTDTQYF
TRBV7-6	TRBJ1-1	CASRKQANTEAFF
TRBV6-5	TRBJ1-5	CASSSGSGNQPQHF
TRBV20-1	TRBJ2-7	CSARGLAGRESYEQYF
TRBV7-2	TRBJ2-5	CASSLGAGLQETQYF
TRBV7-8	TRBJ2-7	CASSLNPGLGISYEQYF
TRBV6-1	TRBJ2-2	CASRGPRQGAESGELFF
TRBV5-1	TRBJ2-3	CASSLEGLAGVDTQYF
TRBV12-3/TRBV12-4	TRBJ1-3	CASTLGTSGNTIYF
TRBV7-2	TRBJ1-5	CASSRTRDSNQPQHF
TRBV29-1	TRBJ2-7	CSVHSGGHEQYF
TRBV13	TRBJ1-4	CASSLFQNEKLFF
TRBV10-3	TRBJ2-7	CAVQPGQGIHEQYF
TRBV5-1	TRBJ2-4	CASSVQGPTGMKNIQYF
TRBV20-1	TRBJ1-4	CSADIGATNEKLFF
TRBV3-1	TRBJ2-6	CASSQHPGQSSGANVLTF
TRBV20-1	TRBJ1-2	CSARGGGIDYGYTF